The 23 T cell receptor beta chains below come from one sample, sequenced in a study of shared clonotypes between healthy human individuals. The naive CD8 fraction comprised CD45RO-negative cells positively selected for CCR7 and excluded terminally differentiated effector memory CD45RA+ cells. Method: immunoSEQ multiplex PCR; TCRdb's copy keeps in-frame clones and lacks some. The profile shows under 2,000,000 clones, about 95% of them singletons. The material sequenced was naive CD8+ T cells sorted from blood. Every receptor here comes from a man aged 18 to 29 in good health.

J is TRBJ2-1 and V is TRBV5-1; no firm D call. The germline V gene has CDR1 SGHRS and CDR2 YFSETQ. This CDR3 region has 14 residues. V gave up 2 bases and J gave up 10 bases, with 16 bases separating them. CDR3 amino acids: CASSFFSGALEQFF. The DNA for the CDR3 is TGCGCCAGCAGCTTTTTTTCAGGTGCATTGGAGCAGTTCTTC.

The chain links TRBV27 to TRBJ1-6; D possibly corresponds to TRBD1 (5 bases). The CDR3 length is 17 residues. Germline V gene lookup returns CDR1 MNHEY and CDR2 SMNVEV (reference sequence). The ends were cut back, 2 bases at V and 0 bases at J, with 11 bases in the middle. The CDR3 loop is CASSLVATGSYNSPLHF. The CDR3, as DNA: TGTGCCAGCAGTTTAGTCGCTACAGGCTCCTATAATTCACCCCTCCACTTT.

On this clone: This same CDR3 is encoded by further DNA sequences in the sample. The chain carries TRBV6-5 and TRBJ2-7; D not resolved. This CDR3 has 13 amino acids. The germline gives CDR1 MNHEY, CDR2 SVGAGI. V lost 2 bases and J lost 2, with 7 bases in between. CDR3 amino acids: CASSYGQTYEQYF. The CDR3 DNA reads TGTGCCAGCAGTTACGGCCAAACCTACGAGCAGTACTTC.

This chain connects TRBV13 to TRBJ2-1; the D is unclear. Trimming pared 1 base from V and 1 base from J, leaving 8 bases between. Germline-derived CDR1 and CDR2 are PRHDT and FYEKMQ (reference sequence). The CDR3 length is 15 residues. The CDR3 is CASSLEGRSYNEQFF. The CDR3 DNA reads TGTGCCAGCAGCTTAGAGGGAAGGTCCTACAATGAGCAGTTCTTC.

The V and J genes are TRBV7-8 and TRBJ2-1, with D possibly being TRBD2 (6 bases). V gave up 3 bases and J gave up 7 bases, with 16 bases separating them. This CDR3 has 15 amino acids. CDR1 is SGHVS and CDR2 is FQNEAQ in the germline V gene. As DNA, the CDR3 is TGTGCCAGCAGCTTCGGACCGGGAGAGGGGAATGAGCAGTTCTTC. Encoded protein: CASSFGPGEGNEQFF.

Concerning this clone itself: The same CDR3 arises from other DNA sequences in this sample as well. V usage is TRBV27 and J usage is TRBJ2-7; 8 bases are a match to TRBD1. Trimming cost V 4 bases and J 3 bases; bases outside gene matches: 8. This CDR3 region has 15 residues. Germline V gene lookup returns CDR1 MNHEY and CDR2 SMNVEV (reference sequence). This CDR3 is CASSWGTGGFYEQYF. The CDR3 DNA reads TGTGCCAGCAGTTGGGGCACAGGGGGTTTCTACGAGCAGTACTTC.

The chain recombines TRBV6-1 with TRBJ2-3, with 11 bases that match TRBD1. Germline lookup yields CDR1 MNHNS and CDR2 SASEGT. The CDR3 consists of 13 residues. V was clipped by 8 bases and J by 6 bases; unmatched bases: 4. The CDR3 reads CASGDRGADTQYF. CDR3 sequence (DNA): TGTGCCAGCGGGGACAGGGGGGCGGATACGCAGTATTTT.

V is TRBV27 and J is TRBJ2-1, with TRBD2 matching 11 bases. CDR1 is MNHEY, CDR2 SMNVEV, per germline (reference sequence). With V trimmed by 5 bases and J by 7 bases, 7 bases remained unmatched. This CDR3 spans 15 amino acids. Here the CDR3 DNA reads TGTGCCAGCAGTCCCATACTAGCGGGGGTTAATGAGCAGTTCTTC. Its protein is CASSPILAGVNEQFF.

This chain connects TRBV6-1 to TRBJ1-6; tentatively, D is TRBD1 (5 bases). Deletions cut 6 bases from V and 7 bases from J, with 10 bases between. Germline CDR1 reads MNHNS; CDR2 reads SASEGT. The CDR3 runs 13 residues. The CDR3 spells CASRGVGNSPLHF. The CDR3 region has the DNA TGTGCCAGCAGGGGGGTTGGCAATTCACCCCTCCACTTT.

The chain links TRBV5-1 to TRBJ1-4; 9 bases agree with TRBD1. The CDR3 consists of 17 residues. Germline lookup yields CDR1 SGHRS and CDR2 YFSETQ. With V trimmed by 4 bases and J by 2 bases, 9 bases remained unmatched. CDR3 coding DNA: TGCGCCAGCAGCACTACCGGGACAGGGAACACTAATGAAAAACTGTTTTTT. It translates to CASSTTGTGNTNEKLFF.

The chain couples TRBV7-9 to TRBJ2-2; D possibly uses TRBD1 or TRBD2 (5 bases each). Germline V gene lookup returns CDR1 SEHNR and CDR2 FQNEAQ (reference sequence). V lost 3 bases, J lost 4 bases, and 12 bases lay in between. This CDR3 contains 15 residues. The CDR3 DNA sequence: TGTGCCAGCAGCTTCCAATCGGGGCTCACCGGGGAGCTGTTTTTT. Its translation: CASSFQSGLTGELFF.

Regarding this clone: A read error may account for a junction end that differs from germline. This rearrangement joins TRBV30 to TRBJ2-7; the D gene is possibly TRBD2 (5 bases). This CDR3 is 13 amino acids long. Germline-derived CDR1 and CDR2 are GTSNPN and SVGIG (reference sequence). The CDR3 loop is CARSPTGKNEQYF. The CDR3 DNA sequence: TGTGCCCGGAGTCCGACGGGAAAGAACGAGCAGTACTTC.

The rearrangement joins TRBV5-4 to TRBJ2-1; 8 bases fit TRBD2. Trimming at V came to 4 bases and at J to 1 base, leaving 4 bases not matched to a gene. The germline V gene encodes CDR1 SGHNT and CDR2 YYREEE (reference sequence). CDR3 size: 15 residues. For the CDR3, the DNA is TGTGCCAGCAGCCAGGGACTAGGTTCCTACAATGAGCAGTTCTTC. Its protein product is CASSQGLGSYNEQFF.

Turning to this clone: The sample holds other DNA sequences that translate to the same CDR3. V usage is TRBV11-2 and J usage is TRBJ2-7, with 9 bases lining up with TRBD1. Germline V gives CDR1 SGHAT, CDR2 FQNNGV. With V trimmed by 4 bases and J by 5 bases, 3 bases remained unmatched. CDR3 length: 13 residues. The CDR3 DNA follows: TGTGCCAGCAGCTCCGGGACAGGGAACGAGCAGTACTTC. It encodes CASSSGTGNEQYF. The whole variable domain, filled in from reference TRBV11-2 and TRBJ2-7, reads EAGVAQSPRYKIIEKRQSVAFWCNPISGHATLYWYQQILGQGPKLLIQFQNNGVVDDSQLPKDRFSAERLKGVDSTLKIQPAKLEDSAVYLCASSSGTGNEQYFGPGTRLTVT.

V is TRBV6-1 and J is TRBJ1-4, with D perhaps matching TRBD1 (5 bases). Germline V CDR1 and CDR2: MNHNS, SASEGT. V shed 2 bases and J shed 10 bases, with 26 bases lying between them. This CDR3 region has 18 residues. CDR3 nucleotide sequence: TGTGCCAGCAGTGAAAACCCGGACTGGGGCGTTTTACTGGGAAAACTGTTTTTT. Its translation is CASSENPDWGVLLGKLFF.

There are a few counts of this clone. This chain links TRBV4-1 with TRBJ1-2; the D gene is possibly TRBD1 (5 bases). The V gene lost 1 base and the J gene lost 5 bases, with 14 bases spanning the gap. Germline V gene sequence: CDR1 MGHRA, CDR2 YSYEKL. There are 15 residues in the CDR3. The CDR3 loop is CASSQVGVGGYGYTF. The DNA of the CDR3 is TGCGCCAGCAGCCAAGTTGGGGTCGGGGGTTATGGCTACACCTTC.

This clone was recorded only once. This chain uses TRBV9 with TRBJ2-3; D might be TRBD1 (6 bases). Trimming took 3 bases from V and 3 from J, leaving 14 bases between them. Germline assignment: CDR1 SGDLS and CDR2 YYNGEE. CDR3 length equals 15 residues. CDR3 bases: TGTGCCAGCAGCGGAACAGGGCTTTGGACAGATACGCAGTATTTT. This translates into CASSGTGLWTDTQYF.

The rearrangement links TRBV5-1 to TRBJ1-2, with D unresolved. V gave up 5 bases and J gave up 3 bases, with 11 bases separating them. CDR1 is SGHRS and CDR2 is YFSETQ in the germline V gene. The CDR3 is 13 amino acids. CDR3 protein: CASRGTSDYGYTF. For the CDR3, the DNA is TGCGCCAGCAGAGGCACTTCTGACTATGGCTACACCTTC. Full variable domain (outside the CDR3, taken from reference TRBV5-1 and TRBJ1-2): KAGVTQTPRYLIKTRGQQVTLSCSPISGHRSVSWYQQTPGQGLQFLFEYFSETQRNKGNFPGRFSGRQFSNSRSEMNVSTLELGDSALYLCASRGTSDYGYTFGSGTRLTVV.

To note about this clone: Other nucleotide sequences in the sample specify the same CDR3. The chain employs TRBV5-1 and TRBJ2-1, with D unresolved. The V gene's germline CDR1 is SGHRS and CDR2 YFSETQ. V gave up 0 bases and J gave up 3 bases, with 10 bases separating them. The CDR3 is 15 residues long. CDR3 sequence reads: CASSLAGTDYNEQFF. The CDR3 DNA is TGCGCCAGCAGCTTGGCCGGAACAGACTACAATGAGCAGTTCTTC.

The chain joins TRBV9 to TRBJ2-5, with TRBD2 matching 9 bases. V lost 3 bases and J lost 2; bases outside the gene matches: 8. Germline V CDR1 and CDR2: SGDLS, YYNGEE. The length of the CDR3 is 16 residues. The CDR3 DNA is TGTGCCAGCAGCGAAAGCGGGAGGCCTTTTCAAGAGACCCAGTACTTC. The encoded protein is CASSESGRPFQETQYF.

This rearrangement joins TRBV5-6 to TRBJ1-1; D ambiguous. Germline V gene data show CDR1 as SGHDT and CDR2 as YYEEEE. The V end was cut by 2 bases, the J end by 1 base, with 12 bases between. CDR3 length: 15 residues. The DNA for the CDR3 is TGTGCCAGCAGCTTTATCTTGGCAGGGAACACTGAAGCTTTCTTT. The encoded protein is CASSFILAGNTEAFF.

The V call is TRBV7-6, the J call TRBJ1-5; 7 nucleotides agree with TRBD1. The V segment lost 6 bases and the J segment 5 bases; nucleotides outside the gene matches: 10. CDR3 length: 15 residues. Germline loops: CDR1 SGHVS, CDR2 FNYEAQ. The chain's CDR3 is CASRRLQGDYQPQHF. CDR3 DNA sequence: TGTGCCAGCAGGCGACTTCAGGGGGACTATCAGCCCCAGCATTTT.

The V and J genes are TRBV7-9 and TRBJ2-7; 7 bases are a match to TRBD2. Trimming took 4 bases from V and 2 from J; bases not matched to a gene: 11. Germline V CDR1 and CDR2: SEHNR, FQNEAQ (reference sequence). CDR3 length equals 16 residues. CDR3 in amino acids: CASSSSLASGAYEQYF. Here the CDR3 DNA reads TGTGCCAGCAGCTCCTCCCTCGCTAGCGGAGCCTACGAGCAGTACTTC.